Each of the 22 T cell receptor beta chains below was sequenced from the same sample in a study of long-term antiretroviral therapy in people with HIV. Survey-level immunoSEQ v3.0 assays were run. Sequencing used immunoSEQ multiplex PCR; TCRdb keeps in-frame clones, though not all of them. The sample has about 19,000 clones, approximately 86% seen once. The specimen comprised unsorted PBMCs, sampled 2.1 years after starting antiretroviral therapy. All receptors come from a man aged 18-30 years with HIV.

The chain is built from TRBV4-3 and TRBJ1-2; tentative D call: TRBD1 (5 bases). V was cut by 4 bases and J by 1 base, with 13 bases left in between. The CDR3 contains 15 residues. Germline CDR1 reads LGHNA; CDR2 reads YSLEER. CDR3 in amino acids: CASSPRGRFNYGYTF. The CDR3 coding sequence is TGCGCCAGCAGCCCCCGGGGCAGGTTTAACTATGGCTACACCTTC.

This sequence joins TRBV19 and TRBJ1-1; D ambiguous. CDR1 is LNHDA and CDR2 is SQIVND in the germline V gene (reference sequence). V was trimmed by 2 bases and J by 3 bases, leaving 10 bases between them. This CDR3 is 14 amino acids long. Here the CDR3 DNA reads TGTGCCAGTAGTATAAGGATCGGATACACTGAAGCTTTCTTT. It codes for CASSIRIGYTEAFF.

The V call is TRBV4-2, the J call TRBJ2-5; D ambiguous. The germline V and J ends were trimmed by 0 bases and 1 base, with 12 bases remaining between them. CDR3 length: 16 residues. Germline lookup yields CDR1 LGHNA and CDR2 YNFKEQ. The DNA of the CDR3 is TGTGCCAGCAGCCAAGATCGAATGGTCCCCCAAGAGACCCAGTACTTC. Translation: CASSQDRMVPQETQYF.

The chain joins TRBV7-3 to TRBJ2-7; no clear D. Trimming stripped 5 bases from V and 2 bases from J, with 13 bases between. Per germline, CDR1 SGHTA and CDR2 FQGTGA. The CDR3 extends over 14 amino acids. CDR3 amino acids: CASSPPDSPYEQYF. The CDR3 nucleotides read TGTGCCAGCAGCCCACCCGACTCTCCCTACGAGCAGTACTTC.

The rearrangement joins TRBV7-6 to TRBJ2-1, with D maybe TRBD1 (6 bases). The CDR3 covers 17 residues. Trimming took off 1 base at V and 8 bases at J, with 21 bases between the two ends. Germline lookup yields CDR1 SGHVS and CDR2 FNYEAQ. The DNA of the CDR3 is TGTGCCAGCAGCTTAGTTGGGGTTACAGGGTCCCTACATGAGCAGTTCTTC. Residues: CASSLVGVTGSLHEQFF.

This clone was observed once. J is TRBJ1-1 and V is TRBV5-6; no definite D call. CDR3 length: 14 amino acids. Trimming shortened V by 1 base and J by 7 bases, and 14 bases separated the two germline ends. Per germline, CDR1 SGHDT and CDR2 YYEEEE. The DNA of the CDR3 is TGTGCCAGCAGCTTGTTTTTCGGAACTGGTGAAGCTTTCTTT. Translated: CASSLFFGTGEAFF.

The rearrangement uses TRBV30 and TRBJ2-7; 10 nucleotides line up with TRBD1. Germline V gene sequence: CDR1 GTSNPN, CDR2 SVGIG (reference sequence). V shed 3 bases and J 8 bases; nucleotides not matched to a gene: 10. This CDR3 contains 14 residues. The CDR3 coding sequence is TGTGCCTGGAGCGCCGGGACAGGGGCATTCCAGCAGTACTTC. Protein sequence: CAWSAGTGAFQQYF.

The DNA for the CDR3 is TGTGCTAGTGGGGACAGTTTTGCAACTAATGAAAAACTGTTTTTT. Amino acids: CASGDSFATNEKLFF. This chain links TRBV12-5 with TRBJ1-4; D perhaps matches TRBD1 (6 bases). The V and J ends lost 6 bases and 0 bases respectively, with 11 bases between them. Germline V CDR1 and CDR2: LGHNT, FRNRAP. The CDR3 consists of 15 residues.

The gene calls are TRBV5-6 and TRBJ2-7; 7 positions agree with TRBD1. Unmatched junction bases numbered 16, after V lost 5 bases and J lost 5 bases. Germline CDR1 and CDR2: SGHDT and YYEEEE. This CDR3 has 16 residues. CDR3 in amino acids: CASSSFTQGVLNEQYF. Written as DNA, the CDR3 is TGTGCCAGCAGTTCATTCACGCAGGGGGTATTGAACGAGCAGTACTTC.

The V and J genes are TRBV9 and TRBJ2-1, with 8 bases matching TRBD2. V lost 4 bases to trimming and J lost 10 bases; unmatched junction nucleotides: 16. The germline gives CDR1 SGDLS, CDR2 YYNGEE. This CDR3 has 16 residues. For the CDR3, the DNA is TGTGCCAGCAGCCCTGGAAGTCGGGAGGGCCCCGAGGAGCAGTTCTTC. Its translation: CASSPGSREGPEEQFF.

The chain recombines TRBV4-3 with TRBJ2-3; the D is unclear. Germline CDR1 reads LGHNA; CDR2 reads YSLEER. The CDR3 sequence is 13 residues long. Trimming removed 0 bases from V and 6 bases from J, with 7 bases in between. The CDR3 bases are TGCGCCAGCAGCCAAGAGGGGTGGGATACGCAGTATTTT. It specifies CASSQEGWDTQYF.

The chain combines TRBV6-5 with TRBJ1-1; 7 bases line up with TRBD1. Germline V CDR1 and CDR2: MNHEY, SVGAGI. This CDR3 comprises 14 residues. Losses at the gene ends were 6 bases for V and 3 bases for J; bases not matched to a gene: 7. As DNA, the CDR3 is TGTGCCAGCAGACGTACAGGGGAGGACACTGAAGCTTTCTTT. The encoded protein is CASRRTGEDTEAFF.

The chain uses TRBV18 and TRBJ2-7; 8 positions match TRBD1. Germline loops: CDR1 KGHSH, CDR2 LQKENI. This CDR3 has 15 residues. With V trimmed by 3 bases and J by 0 bases, 4 bases remained unmatched. The CDR3 nucleotides are TGTGCCAGCTCACCTTGGGACAGGAGCTCCTACGAGCAGTACTTC. Amino acids: CASSPWDRSSYEQYF.

This clone was seen a few times. V and J are TRBV7-2 and TRBJ1-2; D is uncertain. The germline CDR1 and CDR2 sequences are SGHTA and FQGNSA. CDR3 length: 9 residues. Trimming removed 10 bases from V and 3 bases from J, with 3 bases in between. CDR3 in DNA: TGTGCCACTGACTATGGCTACACCTTC. It specifies CATDYGYTF.

This chain links TRBV6-1 with TRBJ1-5, with TRBD1 matching over 8 bases. The germline CDR1 and CDR2 sequences are MNHNS and SASEGT. J gave up 6 bases and V 4 bases, and 14 bases lay outside the gene matches. The CDR3 has 17 residues. CDR3 residues: CASSGRTGKGLFQPQHF. CDR3 in DNA: TGTGCCAGCAGTGGTCGGACAGGGAAAGGGTTGTTTCAGCCCCAGCATTTT.

V and J are TRBV5-8 and TRBJ2-7, with no clear D. V dropped 4 bases and J dropped 3 bases, with 14 bases sitting between them. Germline V CDR1 and CDR2: SGHTS, YDEGEE. CDR3 size: 14 residues. Written as DNA, the CDR3 is TGTGCCAGCAGCGGTAGATATCAACGCTACGAGCAGTACTTC. Its protein product is CASSGRYQRYEQYF.

This chain connects TRBV7-9 to TRBJ2-2; 7 nucleotides line up with TRBD1. The CDR3 runs 18 residues. Trimming took 1 base from V and 4 from J; bases not matched to a gene: 12. CDR1 is SEHNR and CDR2 is FQNEAQ in the germline V gene (reference sequence). CDR3 DNA sequence: TGTGCCAGCAGCTTAGTCACCGGGACAGATAGCTTCACCGGGGAGCTGTTTTTT. This encodes CASSLVTGTDSFTGELFF.

V is TRBV7-6 and J is TRBJ2-7; D gene unclear. Germline CDR1 SGHVS, CDR2 FNYEAQ. The V gene lost 5 bases and the J gene lost 6 bases, with 14 bases spanning the gap. The CDR3 totals 13 residues. CDR3 nucleotides: TGTGCCAGCAGCGAAACTACCCTGAGCGAGCAGTACTTC. It encodes CASSETTLSEQYF.

The chain is built from TRBV4-3 and TRBJ2-2; the D gene is possibly TRBD2 (6 bases). From germline, CDR1 is LGHNA and CDR2 YSLEER. The CDR3 extends over 15 amino acids. Trimming stripped 4 bases from V and 6 bases from J, with 15 bases between. Here the CDR3 DNA reads TGCGCCAGCAGCCCGAGACCGGAGGGATCCGGGGAGCTGTTTTTT. Translating gives CASSPRPEGSGELFF.

The chain carries TRBV5-5 and TRBJ1-1; D may be TRBD1 (5 bases). Trimming pared 1 base from V and 6 bases from J, leaving 13 bases between. There are 14 residues in the CDR3. Germline CDR1 reads SGHKS; CDR2 reads YYEKEE (reference sequence). CDR3 bases: TGTGCCAGCAGCTTGATGGTTTTGGGGGCTGAAGCTTTCTTT. It encodes CASSLMVLGAEAFF.

The chain is built from TRBV27 and TRBJ1-4; TRBD1 aligns across 9 bases. V was clipped by 6 bases and J by 7 bases; unmatched bases: 3. Germline V gene data show CDR1 as MNHEY and CDR2 as SMNVEV (reference sequence). This CDR3 contains 13 residues. The CDR3 reads CASSRDRVEKLFF. The CDR3 region has the DNA TGTGCCAGCAGCCGGGACAGGGTTGAAAAACTGTTTTTT.

The chain carries TRBV7-9 and TRBJ1-5; D possibly corresponds to TRBD1 (5 bases). This CDR3 is built from 16 residues. CDR1 is SEHNR and CDR2 is FQNEAQ in the germline V gene (reference sequence). Trimming left V 5 bases short and J 7 bases short, with 21 bases between. In DNA form, the CDR3 reads TGTGCCAGCAGCCCGACCGGGACGCTAGGCGGACAGCCCCAGCATTTT. Translation gives CASSPTGTLGGQPQHF.